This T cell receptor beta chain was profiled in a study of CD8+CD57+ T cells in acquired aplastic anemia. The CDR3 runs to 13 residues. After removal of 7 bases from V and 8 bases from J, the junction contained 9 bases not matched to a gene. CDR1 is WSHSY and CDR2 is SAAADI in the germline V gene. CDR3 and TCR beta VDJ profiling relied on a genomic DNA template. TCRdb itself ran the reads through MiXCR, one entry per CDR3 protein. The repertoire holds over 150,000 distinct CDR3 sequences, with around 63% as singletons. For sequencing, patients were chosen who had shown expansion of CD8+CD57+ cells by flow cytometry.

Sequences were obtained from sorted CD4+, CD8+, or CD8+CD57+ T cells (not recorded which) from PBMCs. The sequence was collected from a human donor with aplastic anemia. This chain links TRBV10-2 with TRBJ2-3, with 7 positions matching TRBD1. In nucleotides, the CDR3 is TGCGCCAGCACCCTGGACAGGCCGGCTACGCAGTATTTT. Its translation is CASTLDRPATQYF.